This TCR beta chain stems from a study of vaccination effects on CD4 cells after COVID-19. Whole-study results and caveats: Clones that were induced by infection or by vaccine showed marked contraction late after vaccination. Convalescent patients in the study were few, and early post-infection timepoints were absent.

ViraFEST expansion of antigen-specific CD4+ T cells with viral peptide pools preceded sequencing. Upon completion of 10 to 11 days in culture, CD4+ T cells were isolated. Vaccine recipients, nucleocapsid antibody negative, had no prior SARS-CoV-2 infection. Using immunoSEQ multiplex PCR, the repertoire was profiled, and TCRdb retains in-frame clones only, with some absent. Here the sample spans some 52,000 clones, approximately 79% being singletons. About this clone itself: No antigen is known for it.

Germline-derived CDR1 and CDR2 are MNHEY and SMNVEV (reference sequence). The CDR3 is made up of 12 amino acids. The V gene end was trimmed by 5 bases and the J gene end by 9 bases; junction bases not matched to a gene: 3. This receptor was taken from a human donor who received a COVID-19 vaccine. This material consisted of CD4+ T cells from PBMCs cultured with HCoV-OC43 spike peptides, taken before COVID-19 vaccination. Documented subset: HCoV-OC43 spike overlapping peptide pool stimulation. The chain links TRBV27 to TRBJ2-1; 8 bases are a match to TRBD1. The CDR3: CASSQGAIEQFF. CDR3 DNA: TGTGCCAGCAGTCAGGGGGCGATTGAGCAGTTCTTC.